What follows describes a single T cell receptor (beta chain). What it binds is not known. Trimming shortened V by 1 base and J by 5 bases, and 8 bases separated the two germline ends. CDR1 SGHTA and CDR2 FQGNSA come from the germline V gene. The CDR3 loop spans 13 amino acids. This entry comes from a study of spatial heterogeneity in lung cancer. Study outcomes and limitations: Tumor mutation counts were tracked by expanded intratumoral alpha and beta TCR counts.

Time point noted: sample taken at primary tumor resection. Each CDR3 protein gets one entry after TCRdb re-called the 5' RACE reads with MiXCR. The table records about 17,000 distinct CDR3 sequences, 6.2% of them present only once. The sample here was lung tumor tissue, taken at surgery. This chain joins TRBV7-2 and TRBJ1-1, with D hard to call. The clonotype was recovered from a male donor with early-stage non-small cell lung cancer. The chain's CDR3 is CASSLGTATEAFF. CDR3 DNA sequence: TGTGCCAGCAGCTTAGGTACGGCGACTGAAGCTTTCTTT.